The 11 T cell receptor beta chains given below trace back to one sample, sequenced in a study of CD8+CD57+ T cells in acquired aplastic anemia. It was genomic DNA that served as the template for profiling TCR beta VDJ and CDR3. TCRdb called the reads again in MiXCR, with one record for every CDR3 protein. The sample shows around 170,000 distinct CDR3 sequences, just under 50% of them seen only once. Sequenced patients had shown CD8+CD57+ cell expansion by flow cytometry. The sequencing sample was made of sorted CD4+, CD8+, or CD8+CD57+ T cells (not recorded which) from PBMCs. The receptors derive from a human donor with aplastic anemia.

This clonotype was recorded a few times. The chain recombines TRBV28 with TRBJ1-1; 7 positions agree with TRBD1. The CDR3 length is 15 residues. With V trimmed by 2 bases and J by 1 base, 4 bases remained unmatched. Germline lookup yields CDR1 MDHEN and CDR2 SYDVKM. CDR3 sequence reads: CASSLDRARNTEAFF. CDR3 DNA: TGTGCCAGCAGTTTAGACAGGGCACGGAACACTGAAGCTTTCTTT. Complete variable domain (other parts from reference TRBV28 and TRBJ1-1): DVKVTQSSRYLVKRTGEKVFLECVQDMDHENMFWYRQDPGLGLRLIYFSYDVKMKEKGDIPEGYSVSREKKERFSLILESASTNQTSMYLCASSLDRARNTEAFFGQGTRLTVV.

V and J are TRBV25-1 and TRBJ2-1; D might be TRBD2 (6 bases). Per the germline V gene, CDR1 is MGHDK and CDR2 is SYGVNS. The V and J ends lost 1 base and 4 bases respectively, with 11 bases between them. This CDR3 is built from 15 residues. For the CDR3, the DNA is TGTGCCAGCAGTGAATCTACTAGCCTATACAATGAGCAGTTCTTC. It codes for CASSESTSLYNEQFF. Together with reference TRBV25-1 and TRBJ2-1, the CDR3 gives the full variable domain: EADIYQTPRYLVIGTGKKITLECSQTMGHDKMYWYQQDPGMELHLIHYSYGVNSTEKGDLSSESTVSRIRTEHFPLTLESARPSHTSQYLCASSESTSLYNEQFFGPGTRLTVL.

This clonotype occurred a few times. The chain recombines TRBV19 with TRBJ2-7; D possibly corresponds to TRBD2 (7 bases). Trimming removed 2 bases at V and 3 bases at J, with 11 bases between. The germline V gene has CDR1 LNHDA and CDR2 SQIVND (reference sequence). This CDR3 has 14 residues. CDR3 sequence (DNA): TGTGCCAGTAGTATACGGGGGGACATCTACGAGCAGTACTTC. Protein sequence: CASSIRGDIYEQYF.

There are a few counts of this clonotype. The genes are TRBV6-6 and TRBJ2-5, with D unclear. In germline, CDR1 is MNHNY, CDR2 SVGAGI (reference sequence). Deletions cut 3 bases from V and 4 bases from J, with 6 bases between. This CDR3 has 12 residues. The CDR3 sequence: CASSYSGETQYF. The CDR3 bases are TGTGCCAGCAGTTATTCCGGAGAGACCCAGTACTTC.

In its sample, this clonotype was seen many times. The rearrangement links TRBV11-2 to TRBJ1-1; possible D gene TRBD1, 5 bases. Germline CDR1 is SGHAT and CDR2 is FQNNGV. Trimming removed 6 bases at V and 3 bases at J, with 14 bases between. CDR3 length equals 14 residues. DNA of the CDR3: TGTGCCAGCAGACTGAGCGGGGGGTACACTGAAGCTTTCTTT. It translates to CASRLSGGYTEAFF.

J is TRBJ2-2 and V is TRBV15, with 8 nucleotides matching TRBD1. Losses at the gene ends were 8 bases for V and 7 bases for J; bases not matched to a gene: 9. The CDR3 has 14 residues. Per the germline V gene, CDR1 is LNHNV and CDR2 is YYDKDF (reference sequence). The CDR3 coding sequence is TGTGCCACCCGTGGACAGGGAACGGTCGGGGAGCTGTTTTTT. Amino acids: CATRGQGTVGELFF.

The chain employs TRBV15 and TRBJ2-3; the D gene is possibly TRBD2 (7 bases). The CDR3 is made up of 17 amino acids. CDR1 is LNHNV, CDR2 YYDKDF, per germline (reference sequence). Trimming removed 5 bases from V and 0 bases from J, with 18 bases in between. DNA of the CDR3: TGTGCCACCAGCGAGGGGGTGGGAGGGTCTAGCACAGATACGCAGTATTTT. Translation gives CATSEGVGGSSTDTQYF.

Written as DNA, the CDR3 is TGCGCCAGCAGTGAAGGGGGGGTATATACTGAAGCTTTCTTT. Translating it yields CASSEGGVYTEAFF. This chain links TRBV10-2 with TRBJ1-1, with a weak D call TRBD1 (6 bases). The germline gives CDR1 WSHSY, CDR2 SAAADI. Trimming removed 3 bases at V and 5 bases at J, with 13 bases between. This CDR3 spans 14 amino acids.

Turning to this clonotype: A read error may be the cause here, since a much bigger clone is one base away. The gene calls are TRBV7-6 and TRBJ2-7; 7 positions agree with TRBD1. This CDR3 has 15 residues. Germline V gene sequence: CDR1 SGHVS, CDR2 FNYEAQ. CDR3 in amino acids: CASRIDRASSYGQYF. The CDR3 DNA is TGTGCCAGCAGGATTGACAGGGCGAGCTCCTACGGGCAGTACTTC.

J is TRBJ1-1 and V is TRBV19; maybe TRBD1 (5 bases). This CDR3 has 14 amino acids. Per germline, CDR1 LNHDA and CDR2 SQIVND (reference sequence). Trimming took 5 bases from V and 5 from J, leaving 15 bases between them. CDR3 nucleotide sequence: TGTGCCAGTAGTCCCCAGCGGGGGGGGACTGAAGCTTTCTTT. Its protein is CASSPQRGGTEAFF.

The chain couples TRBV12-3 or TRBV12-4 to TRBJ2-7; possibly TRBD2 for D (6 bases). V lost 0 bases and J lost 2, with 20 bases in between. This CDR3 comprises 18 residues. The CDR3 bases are TGTGCCAGCAGTTTAGCTTCTAGCGTAAAAAGGGTCACCTACGAGCAGTACTTC. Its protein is CASSLASSVKRVTYEQYF.